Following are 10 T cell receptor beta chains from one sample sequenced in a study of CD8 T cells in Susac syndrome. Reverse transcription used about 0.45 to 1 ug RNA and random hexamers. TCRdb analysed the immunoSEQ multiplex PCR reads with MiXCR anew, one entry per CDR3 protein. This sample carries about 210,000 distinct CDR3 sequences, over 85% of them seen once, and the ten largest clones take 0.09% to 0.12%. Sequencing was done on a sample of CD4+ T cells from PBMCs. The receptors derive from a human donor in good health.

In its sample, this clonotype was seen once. CDR3 bases: TGTGCCAGCAGCCAAACATTACAGAGCTCCTATAATTCACCCCTCCACTTT. It yields the protein CASSQTLQSSYNSPLHF. The chain uses TRBV7-9 and TRBJ1-6; unclear D gene. The germline gives CDR1 SEHNR, CDR2 FQNEAQ (reference sequence). CDR3 length: 17 residues. The V and J ends lost 5 bases and 0 bases respectively, with 14 bases between them.

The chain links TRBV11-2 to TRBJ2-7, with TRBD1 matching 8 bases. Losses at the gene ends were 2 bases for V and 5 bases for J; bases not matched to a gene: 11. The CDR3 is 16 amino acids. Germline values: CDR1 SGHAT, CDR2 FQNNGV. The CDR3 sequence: CASSLRTGTAGHEQYF. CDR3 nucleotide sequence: TGTGCCAGCAGCTTACGGACAGGGACCGCCGGCCACGAGCAGTACTTC.

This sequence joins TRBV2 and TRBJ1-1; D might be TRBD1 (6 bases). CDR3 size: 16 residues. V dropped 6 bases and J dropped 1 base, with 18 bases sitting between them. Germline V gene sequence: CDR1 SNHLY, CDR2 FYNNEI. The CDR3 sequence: CASRGRITGPNTEAFF. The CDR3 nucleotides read TGTGCCAGCAGAGGACGGATAACAGGGCCGAACACTGAAGCTTTCTTT.

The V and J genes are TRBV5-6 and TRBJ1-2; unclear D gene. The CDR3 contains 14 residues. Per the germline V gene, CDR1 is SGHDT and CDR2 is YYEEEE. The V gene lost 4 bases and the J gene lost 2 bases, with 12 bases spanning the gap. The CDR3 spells CASSPGSINYGYTF. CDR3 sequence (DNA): TGTGCCAGCAGCCCAGGCTCCATAAACTATGGCTACACCTTC.

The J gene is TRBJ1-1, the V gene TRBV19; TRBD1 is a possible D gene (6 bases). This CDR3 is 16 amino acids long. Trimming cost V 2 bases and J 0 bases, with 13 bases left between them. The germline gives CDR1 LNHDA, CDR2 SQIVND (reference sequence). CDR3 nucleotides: TGTGCCAGTAGTATAAGAACAGGGTCCATGAACACTGAAGCTTTCTTT. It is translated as CASSIRTGSMNTEAFF.

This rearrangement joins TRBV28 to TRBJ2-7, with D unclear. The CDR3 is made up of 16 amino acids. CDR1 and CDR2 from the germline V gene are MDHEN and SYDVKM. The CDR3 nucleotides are TGTGCCAGCAGTTTAGGTAGTGGAAGAACGTCCTACGAGCATTACGTC. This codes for CASSLGSGRTSYEHYV.

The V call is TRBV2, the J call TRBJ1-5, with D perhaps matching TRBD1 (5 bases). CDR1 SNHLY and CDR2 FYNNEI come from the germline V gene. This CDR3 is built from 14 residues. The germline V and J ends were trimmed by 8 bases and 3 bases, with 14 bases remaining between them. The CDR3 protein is CASVGGNDNQPQHF. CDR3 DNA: TGTGCCAGCGTCGGGGGGAACGACAATCAGCCCCAGCATTTT.

The CDR3 loop is CASSLAGWPPDTQYF. The DNA for the CDR3 is TGTGCCAGCAGTCTAGCGGGGTGGCCCCCAGATACGCAGTATTTT. The rearrangement uses TRBV28 and TRBJ2-3, with TRBD2 matching 9 bases. Germline loops: CDR1 MDHEN, CDR2 SYDVKM. CDR3 size: 15 residues. Trimming took 5 bases from V and 4 from J; bases not matched to a gene: 7.

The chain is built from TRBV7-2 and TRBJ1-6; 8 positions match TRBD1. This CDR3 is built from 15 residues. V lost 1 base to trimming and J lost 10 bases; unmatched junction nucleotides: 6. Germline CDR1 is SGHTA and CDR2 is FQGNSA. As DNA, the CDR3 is TGTGCCAGCAGCTTAGGGACAGGGTGGTCATCACCCCTCCACTTT. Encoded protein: CASSLGTGWSSPLHF.

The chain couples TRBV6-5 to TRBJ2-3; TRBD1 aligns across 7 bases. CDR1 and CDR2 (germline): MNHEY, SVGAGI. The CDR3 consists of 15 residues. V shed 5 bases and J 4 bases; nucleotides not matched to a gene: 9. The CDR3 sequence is CASSRQGVVADTQYF. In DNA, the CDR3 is TGTGCCAGCAGTAGACAGGGAGTAGTAGCAGATACGCAGTATTTT.